The 10 T cell receptor beta chains below all came from one sample that was sequenced in a study of control samples from healthy donors and cancer patients. Method: immunoSEQ multiplex PCR; TCRdb's copy keeps in-frame clones and lacks some. The sample has fewer than 200,000 clones, around 88% seen once; the top ten hold roughly 5.3%. Sequenced: blood. The source of these receptors is a woman aged 25 to 45 in good health.

The chain employs TRBV24-1 and TRBJ2-5, with TRBD2 matching over 8 bases. The V gene's germline CDR1 is KGHDR and CDR2 SFDVKD. This CDR3 spans 17 amino acids. With V trimmed by 4 bases and J by 1 base, 10 bases remained unmatched. DNA of the CDR3: TGTGCCACCAGTGACCCTGGGGAGCGGGGGATCCAAGAGACCCAGTACTTC. Residues: CATSDPGERGIQETQYF.

The rearrangement uses TRBV28 and TRBJ1-5, with TRBD1 matching 8 bases. The CDR3 has 14 residues. J was trimmed by 7 bases and V by 8 bases; bases with no gene match: 10. The germline V gene has CDR1 MDHEN and CDR2 SYDVKM. CDR3 sequence: CASVSGGEGQPQHF. The CDR3 bases are TGTGCCAGCGTGTCAGGGGGCGAGGGGCAGCCCCAGCATTTT.

This clone has at least ten counts. V is TRBV7-9 and J is TRBJ1-5; possibly TRBD1 for D (5 bases). Trimming took 1 base from V and 5 from J, leaving 6 bases between them. Germline assignment: CDR1 SEHNR and CDR2 FQNEAQ (reference sequence). This CDR3 has 13 residues. CDR3 nucleotide sequence: TGTGCCAGCAGCTTAGGGGGGTATCAGCCCCAGCATTTT. This sequence encodes CASSLGGYQPQHF.

The rearrangement links TRBV5-5 to TRBJ1-2; D is possibly TRBD1 (6 bases). This CDR3 has 17 residues. Per germline, CDR1 SGHKS and CDR2 YYEKEE (reference sequence). The V end was cut by 3 bases, the J end by 5 bases, with 23 bases between. The CDR3, as DNA: TGTGCCAGCAGCTCCCGCGCAAACAGGGTAGAGGGTTATGGCTACACCTTC. Protein product: CASSSRANRVEGYGYTF.

The chain employs TRBV3-1 (or the pseudogene TRBV3-2) and TRBJ1-6; D gene uncertain. The germline V gene has CDR1 LGHDT and CDR2 YNNKEL (reference sequence). CDR3 length: 12 amino acids. Between the trimmed V and J ends, which lost 1 base and 10 bases, there was a span of 5 bases. CDR3 protein: CASSQVGSPLHF. CDR3 nucleotide sequence: TGTGCCAGCAGCCAAGTCGGGTCACCCCTCCACTTT.

V gene TRBV25-1 combines with J gene TRBJ2-3; 14 bases fit TRBD2. The V gene end was trimmed by 8 bases and the J gene end by 5 bases; junction bases not matched to a gene: 3. Germline values: CDR1 MGHDK, CDR2 SYGVNS. The CDR3 has 14 amino acids. This chain's CDR3 is CASQTSGGVDTQYF. The CDR3 bases are TGTGCCAGCCAGACTAGCGGGGGGGTAGATACGCAGTATTTT.

V usage is TRBV14 and J usage is TRBJ2-1; possibly TRBD2 for D (6 bases). This CDR3 contains 18 residues. Germline assignment: CDR1 SGHDN and CDR2 FVKESK. The V end was cut by 1 base, the J end by 2 bases, with 18 bases between. The CDR3 is CASSQGSSRLATYNEQFF. Here the CDR3 DNA reads TGTGCCAGCAGCCAAGGTTCCAGTCGGCTAGCGACCTACAATGAGCAGTTCTTC.

The chain joins TRBV19 to TRBJ2-1, with TRBD1 matching over 8 bases. Losses at the gene ends were 7 bases for V and 7 bases for J; bases not matched to a gene: 6. The CDR3 sequence is 13 residues long. Germline CDR1 reads LNHDA; CDR2 reads SQIVND (reference sequence). The CDR3 is CASTLRTGNEQFF. The DNA for the CDR3 is TGTGCCAGTACCCTGAGGACAGGGAATGAGCAGTTCTTC.

As concerns this clone: Germline and junction disagree at one end, which may indicate a read error. The chain recombines TRBV7-7 with TRBJ2-2; possible D gene TRBD2, 6 bases. The CDR3 length is 14 residues. The germline gives CDR1 SSHAT, CDR2 FNYEAQ (reference sequence). CDR3 sequence: CASSDLANAGELFF. CDR3 coding DNA: TGTGCTAGCAGCGACCTAGCGAACGCCGGGGAGCTGTTTTTT.

V is TRBV10-3 and J is TRBJ1-6, with 7 bases that match TRBD1. The germline gives CDR1 ENHRY, CDR2 SYGVKD. V shed 6 bases, J shed 6 bases, and the junction held 5 bases outside the gene matches. CDR3 size: 14 residues. The CDR3 coding sequence is TGTGCCATCAGCTCCGGGACAGTTAATTCACCCCTCCACTTT. Translating gives CAISSGTVNSPLHF.